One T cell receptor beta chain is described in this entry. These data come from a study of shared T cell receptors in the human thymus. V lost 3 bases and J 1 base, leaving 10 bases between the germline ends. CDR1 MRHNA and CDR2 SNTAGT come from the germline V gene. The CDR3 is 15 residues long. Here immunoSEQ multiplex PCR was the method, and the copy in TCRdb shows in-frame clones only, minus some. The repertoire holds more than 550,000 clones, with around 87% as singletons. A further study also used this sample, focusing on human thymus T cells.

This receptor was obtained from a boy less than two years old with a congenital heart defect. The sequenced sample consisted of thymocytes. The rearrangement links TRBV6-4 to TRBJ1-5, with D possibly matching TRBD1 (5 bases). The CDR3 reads CASSEWAGSNQPQHF. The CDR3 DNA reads TGTGCCAGCAGTGAGTGGGCAGGGAGCAATCAGCCCCAGCATTTT.